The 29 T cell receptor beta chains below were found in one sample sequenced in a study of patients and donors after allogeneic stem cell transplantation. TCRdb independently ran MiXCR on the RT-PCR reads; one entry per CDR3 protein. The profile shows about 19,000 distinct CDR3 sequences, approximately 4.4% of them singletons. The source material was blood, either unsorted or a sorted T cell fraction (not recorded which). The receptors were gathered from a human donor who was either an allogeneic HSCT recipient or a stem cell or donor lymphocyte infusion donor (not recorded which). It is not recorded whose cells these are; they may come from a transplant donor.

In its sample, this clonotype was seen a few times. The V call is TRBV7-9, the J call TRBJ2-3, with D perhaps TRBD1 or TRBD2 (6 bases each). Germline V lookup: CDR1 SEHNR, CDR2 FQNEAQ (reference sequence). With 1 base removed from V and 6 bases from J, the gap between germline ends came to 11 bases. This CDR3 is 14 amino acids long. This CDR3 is CASSLGGAGDTQYF. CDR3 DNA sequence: TGTGCCAGCAGCTTAGGGGGGGCGGGTGATACGCAGTATTTT.

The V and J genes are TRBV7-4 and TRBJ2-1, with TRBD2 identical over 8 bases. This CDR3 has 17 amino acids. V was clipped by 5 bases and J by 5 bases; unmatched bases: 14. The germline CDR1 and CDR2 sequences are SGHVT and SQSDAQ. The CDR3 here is CASSPSSGIGQDNEQFF. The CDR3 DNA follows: TGTGCCAGCAGCCCCAGTAGCGGGATTGGGCAGGACAATGAGCAGTTCTTC.

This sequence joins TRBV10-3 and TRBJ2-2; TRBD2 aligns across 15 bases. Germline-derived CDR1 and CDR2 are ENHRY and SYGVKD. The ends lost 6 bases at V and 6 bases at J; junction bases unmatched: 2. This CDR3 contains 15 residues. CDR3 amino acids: CAIRGTSGRPGELFF. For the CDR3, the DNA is TGTGCCATCAGGGGGACTAGCGGGAGGCCCGGGGAGCTGTTTTTT.

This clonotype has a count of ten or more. This CDR3 is CANHTSSLISTDTQYF. For the CDR3, the DNA is TGTGCCAACCACACATCTAGCCTAATTTCAACAGATACGCAGTATTTT. The rearrangement links TRBV28 to TRBJ2-3, with D perhaps TRBD2 (5 bases). CDR1 MDHEN and CDR2 SYDVKM come from the germline V gene. The CDR3 has 16 amino acids. Trimming cost V 10 bases and J 3 bases, with 23 bases left between them.

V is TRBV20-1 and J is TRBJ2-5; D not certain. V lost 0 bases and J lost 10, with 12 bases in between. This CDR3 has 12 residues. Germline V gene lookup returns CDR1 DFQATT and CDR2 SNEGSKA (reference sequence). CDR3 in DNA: TGCAGTGCTAGAGATGATGAACAAAACCAGTACTTC. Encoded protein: CSARDDEQNQYF.

CDR3 sequence reads: CASRATSGVYNEQFF. The CDR3 DNA follows: TGTGCCAGCAGGGCGACTAGCGGGGTCTACAATGAGCAGTTCTTC. The gene calls are TRBV25-1 and TRBJ2-1; 11 positions agree with TRBD2. Germline lookup yields CDR1 MGHDK and CDR2 SYGVNS. V dropped 6 bases and J dropped 3; count of bases not matched to a gene: 4. The CDR3 is made up of 15 amino acids. The variable domain in full, with the rest retrieved from reference TRBV25-1 and TRBJ2-1, is EADIYQTPRYLVIGTGKKITLECSQTMGHDKMYWYQQDPGMELHLIHYSYGVNSTEKGDLSSESTVSRIRTEHFPLTLESARPSHTSQYLCASRATSGVYNEQFFGPGTRLTVL.

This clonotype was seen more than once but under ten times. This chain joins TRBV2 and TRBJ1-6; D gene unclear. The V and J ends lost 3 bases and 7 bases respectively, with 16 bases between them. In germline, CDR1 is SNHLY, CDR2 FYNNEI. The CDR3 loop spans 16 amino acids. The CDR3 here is CASSDEWTPGNSPLHF. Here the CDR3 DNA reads TGTGCCAGCAGTGATGAATGGACGCCTGGCAATTCACCCCTCCACTTT.

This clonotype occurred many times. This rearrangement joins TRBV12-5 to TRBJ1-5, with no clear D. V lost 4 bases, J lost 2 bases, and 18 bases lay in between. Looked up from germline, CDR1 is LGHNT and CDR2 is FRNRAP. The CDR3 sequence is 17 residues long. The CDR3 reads CASGSSNGGVGNQPQHF. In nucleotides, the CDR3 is TGTGCTAGTGGTTCCTCCAATGGCGGGGTGGGCAATCAGCCCCAGCATTTT.

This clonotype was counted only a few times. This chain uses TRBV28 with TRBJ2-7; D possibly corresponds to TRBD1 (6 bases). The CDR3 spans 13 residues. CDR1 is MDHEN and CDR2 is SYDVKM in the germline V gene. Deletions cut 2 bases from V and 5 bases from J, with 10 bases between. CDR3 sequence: CASSLGHRDEQYF. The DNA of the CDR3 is TGTGCCAGCAGTTTAGGTCACAGGGACGAGCAGTACTTC.

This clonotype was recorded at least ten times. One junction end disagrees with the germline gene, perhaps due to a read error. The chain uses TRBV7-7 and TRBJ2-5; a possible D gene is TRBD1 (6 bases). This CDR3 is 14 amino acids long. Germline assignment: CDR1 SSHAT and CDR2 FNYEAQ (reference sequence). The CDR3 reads CASSATGRGETQYF. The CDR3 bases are TGTGCTAGCAGCGCGACAGGTCGTGGGGAGACCCAGTACTTC. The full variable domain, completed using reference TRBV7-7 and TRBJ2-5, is GAGVSQSPRYKVTKRGQDVTLRCDPISSHATLYWYQQALGQGPEFLTYFNYEAQPDKSGLPSDRFSAERPEGSISTLTIQRTEQRDSAMYRCASSATGRGETQYFGPGTRLLVL.

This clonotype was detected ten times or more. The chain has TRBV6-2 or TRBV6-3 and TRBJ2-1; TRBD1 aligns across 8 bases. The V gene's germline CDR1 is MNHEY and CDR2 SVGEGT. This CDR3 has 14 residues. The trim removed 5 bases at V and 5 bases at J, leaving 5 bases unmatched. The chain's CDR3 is CASSPWTGNNEQFF. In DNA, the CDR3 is TGTGCCAGCAGTCCCTGGACAGGGAACAATGAGCAGTTCTTC.

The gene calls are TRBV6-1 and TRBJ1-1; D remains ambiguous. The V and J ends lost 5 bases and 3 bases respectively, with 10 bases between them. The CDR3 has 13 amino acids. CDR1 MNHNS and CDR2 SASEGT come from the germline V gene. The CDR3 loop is CASSKKIYTEAFF. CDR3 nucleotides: TGTGCCAGCAGTAAGAAAATTTACACTGAAGCTTTCTTT.

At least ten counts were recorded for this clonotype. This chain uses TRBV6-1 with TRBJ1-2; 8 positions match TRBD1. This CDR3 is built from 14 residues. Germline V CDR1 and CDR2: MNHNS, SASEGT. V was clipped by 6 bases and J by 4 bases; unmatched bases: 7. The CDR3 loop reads CASSLDRGFYGYTF. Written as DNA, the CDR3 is TGTGCCAGCAGCCTAGACAGGGGCTTCTATGGCTACACCTTC.

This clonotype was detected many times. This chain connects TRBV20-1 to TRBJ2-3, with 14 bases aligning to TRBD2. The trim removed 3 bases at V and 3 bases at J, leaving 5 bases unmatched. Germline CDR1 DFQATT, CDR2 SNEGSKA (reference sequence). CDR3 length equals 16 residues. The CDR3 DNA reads TGCAGTGCTAGTCGACTAGCGGGGGGGCCGACAGATACGCAGTATTTT. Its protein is CSASRLAGGPTDTQYF.

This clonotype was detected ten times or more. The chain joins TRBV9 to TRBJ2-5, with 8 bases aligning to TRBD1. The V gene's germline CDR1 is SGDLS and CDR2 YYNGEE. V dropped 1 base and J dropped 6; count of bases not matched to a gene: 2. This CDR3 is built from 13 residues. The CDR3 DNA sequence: TGTGCCAGCAGCGTAACAGGGGGAAAGACCCAGTACTTC. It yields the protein CASSVTGGKTQYF.

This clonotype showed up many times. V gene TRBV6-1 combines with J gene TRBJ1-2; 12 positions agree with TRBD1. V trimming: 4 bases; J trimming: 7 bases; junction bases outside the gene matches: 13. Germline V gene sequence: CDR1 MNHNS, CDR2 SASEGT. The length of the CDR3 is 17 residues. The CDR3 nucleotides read TGTGCCAGCAGTGCGGAGGAGGGGACAGGGGGCCCTTTTGGCTACACCTTC. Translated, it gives CASSAEEGTGGPFGYTF.

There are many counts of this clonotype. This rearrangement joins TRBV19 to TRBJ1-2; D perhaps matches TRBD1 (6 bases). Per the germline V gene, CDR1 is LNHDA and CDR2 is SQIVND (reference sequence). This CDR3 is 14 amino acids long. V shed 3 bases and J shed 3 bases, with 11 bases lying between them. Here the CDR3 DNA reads TGTGCCAGTAGTATCCGGGACATCGACTATGGCTACACCTTC. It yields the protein CASSIRDIDYGYTF.

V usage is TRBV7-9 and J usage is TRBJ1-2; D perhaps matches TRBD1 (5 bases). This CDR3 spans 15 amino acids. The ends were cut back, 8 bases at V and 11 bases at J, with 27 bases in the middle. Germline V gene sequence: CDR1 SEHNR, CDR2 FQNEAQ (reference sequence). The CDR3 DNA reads TGTGCCAGCTACCAAACCCCCCAAACGGGTGGGGGTTACACCTTC. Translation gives CASYQTPQTGGGYTF.

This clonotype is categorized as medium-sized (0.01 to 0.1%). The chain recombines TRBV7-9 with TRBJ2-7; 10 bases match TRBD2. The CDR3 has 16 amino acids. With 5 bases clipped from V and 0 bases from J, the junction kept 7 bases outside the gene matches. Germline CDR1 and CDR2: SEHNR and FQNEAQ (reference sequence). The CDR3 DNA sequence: TGTGCCAGCAGCGCTGTAGCGGGGGGAAGCTCCTACGAGCAGTACTTC. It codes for CASSAVAGGSSYEQYF. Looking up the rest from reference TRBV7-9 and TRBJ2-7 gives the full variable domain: DTGVSQNPRHKITKRGQNVTFRCDPISEHNRLYWYRQTLGQGPEFLTYFQNEAQLEKSRLLSDRFSAERPKGSFSTLEIQRTEQGDSAMYLCASSAVAGGSSYEQYFGPGTRLTVT.

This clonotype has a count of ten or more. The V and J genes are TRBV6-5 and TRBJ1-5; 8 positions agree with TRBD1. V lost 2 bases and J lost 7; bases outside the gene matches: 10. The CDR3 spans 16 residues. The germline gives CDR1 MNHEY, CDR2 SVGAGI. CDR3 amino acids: CASSYPTEDRAQPQHF. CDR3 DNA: TGTGCCAGCAGTTACCCGACCGAGGACAGGGCCCAGCCCCAGCATTTT.

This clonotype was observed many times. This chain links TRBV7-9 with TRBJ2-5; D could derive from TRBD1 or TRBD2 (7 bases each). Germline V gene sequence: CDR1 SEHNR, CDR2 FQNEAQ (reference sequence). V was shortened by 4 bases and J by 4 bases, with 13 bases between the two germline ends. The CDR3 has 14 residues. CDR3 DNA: TGTGCCAGCAGCTCAACAGGGGAGGGAGAGACCCAGTACTTC. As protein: CASSSTGEGETQYF.

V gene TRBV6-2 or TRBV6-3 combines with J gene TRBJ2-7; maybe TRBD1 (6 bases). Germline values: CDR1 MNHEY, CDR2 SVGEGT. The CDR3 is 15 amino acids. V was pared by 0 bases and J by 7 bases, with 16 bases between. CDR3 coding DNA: TGTGCCAGCAGTTACTCGGCCAGGGGAATGGGTGAGCAGTACTTC. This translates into CASSYSARGMGEQYF.

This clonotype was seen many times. The CDR3 sequence: CASRRTGVGYGYTF. The CDR3 region has the DNA TGTGCCAGCAGACGGACAGGGGTGGGCTATGGCTACACCTTC. The rearrangement joins TRBV7-9 to TRBJ1-2; 9 bases map to TRBD1. Germline assignment: CDR1 SEHNR and CDR2 FQNEAQ (reference sequence). CDR3 length: 14 residues. V lost 6 bases and J lost 4; bases outside the gene matches: 6.

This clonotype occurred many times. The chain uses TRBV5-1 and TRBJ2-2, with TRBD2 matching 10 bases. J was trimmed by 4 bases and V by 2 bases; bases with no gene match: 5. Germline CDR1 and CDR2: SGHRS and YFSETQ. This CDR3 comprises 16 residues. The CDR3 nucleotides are TGCGCCAGCAGCTTTCTAGCGGGAGTAGGCACCGGGGAGCTGTTTTTT. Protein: CASSFLAGVGTGELFF. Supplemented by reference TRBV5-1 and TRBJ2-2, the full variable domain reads KAGVTQTPRYLIKTRGQQVTLSCSPISGHRSVSWYQQTPGQGLQFLFEYFSETQRNKGNFPGRFSGRQFSNSRSEMNVSTLELGDSALYLCASSFLAGVGTGELFFGEGSRLTVL.

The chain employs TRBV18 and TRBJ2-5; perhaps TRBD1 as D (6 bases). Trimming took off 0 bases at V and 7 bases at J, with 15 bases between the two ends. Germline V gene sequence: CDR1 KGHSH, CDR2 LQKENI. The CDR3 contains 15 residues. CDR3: CASSPPRRGWSTQYF. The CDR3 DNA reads TGTGCCAGCTCACCACCTCGCAGGGGATGGTCGACCCAGTACTTC.

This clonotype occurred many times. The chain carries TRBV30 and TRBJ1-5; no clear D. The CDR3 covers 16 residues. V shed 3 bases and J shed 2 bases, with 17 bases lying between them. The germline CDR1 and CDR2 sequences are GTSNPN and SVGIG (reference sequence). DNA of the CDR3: TGTGCCTGGAGCTCACTTACAACGAGGGGCAATCAGCCCCAGCATTTT. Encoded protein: CAWSSLTTRGNQPQHF.

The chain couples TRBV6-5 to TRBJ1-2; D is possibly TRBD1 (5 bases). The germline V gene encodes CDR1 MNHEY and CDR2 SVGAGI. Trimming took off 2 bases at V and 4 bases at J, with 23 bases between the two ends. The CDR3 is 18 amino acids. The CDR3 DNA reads TGTGCCAGCAGTTACGAGAGGCCGGGACTCTGGGCGGGCTATGGCTACACCTTC. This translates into CASSYERPGLWAGYGYTF.

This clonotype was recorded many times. CDR3: CASSPDQGRYGNTEAFF. The CDR3 DNA reads as TGTGCCAGCTCACCCGACCAGGGTCGGTACGGGAACACTGAAGCTTTCTTT. The chain links TRBV18 to TRBJ1-1, with TRBD1 as a possible D gene (5 bases). Trimming took off 3 bases at V and 1 base at J, with 18 bases between the two ends. This CDR3 spans 17 amino acids. Germline V gene lookup returns CDR1 KGHSH and CDR2 LQKENI. The entire variable domain, with the rest obtained from reference TRBV18 and TRBJ1-1, is as follows: NAGVMQNPRHLVRRRGQEARLRCSPMKGHSHVYWYRQLPEEGLKFMVYLQKENIIDESGMPKERFSAEFPKEGPSILRIQQVVRGDSAAYFCASSPDQGRYGNTEAFFGQGTRLTVV.

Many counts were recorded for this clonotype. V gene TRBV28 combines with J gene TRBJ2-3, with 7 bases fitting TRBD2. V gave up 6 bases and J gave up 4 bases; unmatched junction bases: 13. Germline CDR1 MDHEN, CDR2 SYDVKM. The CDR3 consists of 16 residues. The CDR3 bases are TGTGCCAGCAGGGTTAGAGGACTAGTGGTCGCAGATACGCAGTATTTT. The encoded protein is CASRVRGLVVADTQYF. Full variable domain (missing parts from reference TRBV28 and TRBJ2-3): DVKVTQSSRYLVKRTGEKVFLECVQDMDHENMFWYRQDPGLGLRLIYFSYDVKMKEKGDIPEGYSVSREKKERFSLILESASTNQTSMYLCASRVRGLVVADTQYFGPGTRLTVL.